A single sample is the source of the 15 T cell receptor beta chains below, sequenced in a study of neurological immune-mediated disorders. TCRdb called the 5' RACE reads again in MiXCR, with one record for every CDR3 protein. The data hold about 52,000 distinct CDR3 sequences, with over 3.5% observed a single time. Material for sequencing was PBMCs. The receptors here all came from a man aged 55 to 69 with multiple sclerosis.

This clonotype was seen at least ten times. This chain uses TRBV15 with TRBJ1-5; D gene uncertain. Between the trimmed V and J ends, which lost 5 bases and 2 bases, there was a span of 7 bases. CDR1 is LNHNV, CDR2 YYDKDF, per germline (reference sequence). The CDR3 is made up of 13 amino acids. Here the CDR3 DNA reads TGTGCCACCAGCCTCCTGGGCAATCAGCCCCAGCATTTT. Translated: CATSLLGNQPQHF.

At least ten counts were recorded for this clonotype. V usage is TRBV5-1 and J usage is TRBJ2-1, with TRBD2 matching over 9 bases. This CDR3 has 16 residues. Germline V gene lookup returns CDR1 SGHRS and CDR2 YFSETQ. The J segment lost 2 bases and the V segment lost 3 bases, leaving 6 bases of the junction unmatched. The CDR3 loop is CASSWIAGVTYNEQFF. CDR3 sequence (DNA): TGCGCCAGCAGCTGGATAGCGGGGGTAACCTACAATGAGCAGTTCTTC.

At least ten counts were recorded for this clonotype. This sequence joins TRBV5-1 and TRBJ2-1; unclear D gene. CDR1 is SGHRS and CDR2 is YFSETQ in the germline V gene. CDR3 size: 13 residues. Between the trimmed V and J ends, which lost 0 bases and 7 bases, there was a span of 8 bases. The CDR3 DNA reads TGCGCCAGCAGCTTGGGGGCGGAGAATGAGCAGTTCTTC. This encodes CASSLGAENEQFF.

This clonotype has ten or more counts. CDR3 bases: TGTGCCAGCAGTATGGGACAGGGTAGTTATGGCTACACCTTC. Translating gives CASSMGQGSYGYTF. This chain connects TRBV28 to TRBJ1-2; the match to TRBD1 covers 9 bases. This CDR3 comprises 14 residues. The V gene end was trimmed by 5 bases and the J gene end by 5 bases; junction bases not matched to a gene: 6. Germline-derived CDR1 and CDR2 are MDHEN and SYDVKM.

At least ten counts were recorded for this clonotype. V usage is TRBV5-1 and J usage is TRBJ2-1; D might be TRBD2 (5 bases). Germline V gene lookup returns CDR1 SGHRS and CDR2 YFSETQ. This CDR3 has 15 residues. Between the trimmed V and J ends, which lost 0 bases and 7 bases, there was a span of 14 bases. CDR3 nucleotides: TGCGCCAGCAGCTTGGAGGTCGGGAAGGGTAATGAGCAGTTCTTC. Protein: CASSLEVGKGNEQFF. Looking up the rest from reference TRBV5-1 and TRBJ2-1 gives the full variable domain: KAGVTQTPRYLIKTRGQQVTLSCSPISGHRSVSWYQQTPGQGLQFLFEYFSETQRNKGNFPGRFSGRQFSNSRSEMNVSTLELGDSALYLCASSLEVGKGNEQFFGPGTRLTVL.

J is TRBJ1-2 and V is TRBV7-8, with D hard to call. Germline V gene data show CDR1 as SGHVS and CDR2 as FQNEAQ. The CDR3 sequence is 13 residues long. V lost 1 base and J 4 bases, leaving 7 bases between the germline ends. The CDR3 sequence: CASSLGVPYGYTF. In nucleotides, the CDR3 is TGTGCCAGCAGCTTAGGGGTACCCTATGGCTACACCTTC.

This clonotype was seen repeatedly, ten times or more. This sequence joins TRBV20-1 and TRBJ1-4; no definite D call. The CDR3 length is 14 residues. The V gene lost 6 bases and the J gene lost 16 bases, with 27 bases spanning the gap. Germline CDR1 DFQATT, CDR2 SNEGSKA (reference sequence). The CDR3 region has the DNA TGCAGTGCCCTAAAGATGGCCACCTCGTCCGCGGGGTTTTTT. Translation gives CSALKMATSSAGFF.

This clonotype was detected many times. V is TRBV7-6 and J is TRBJ1-5; TRBD1 matches at 7 bases. Looked up from germline, CDR1 is SGHVS and CDR2 is FNYEAQ. This CDR3 is built from 15 residues. V was clipped by 2 bases and J by 3 bases; unmatched bases: 4. The CDR3 sequence: CASSLRRGSNQPQHF. In nucleotides, the CDR3 is TGTGCCAGCAGCTTACGCAGGGGGTCCAATCAGCCCCAGCATTTT.

This clonotype was counted many times. J is TRBJ2-1 and V is TRBV10-3; the match to TRBD2 covers 10 bases. J lost 9 bases, V lost 10 bases, and 6 bases had no gene match. CDR1 and CDR2 (germline): ENHRY, SYGVKD. The CDR3 has 12 amino acids. For the CDR3, the DNA is TGTGCCACCGTAGCGGGAGGCCCTGAGCAGTTCTTC. Protein sequence: CATVAGGPEQFF.

This clonotype has ten or more counts. The rearrangement joins TRBV10-3 to TRBJ2-3; 11 bases align to TRBD2. The CDR3 extends over 16 amino acids. From germline, CDR1 is ENHRY and CDR2 SYGVKD. The V and J ends lost 4 bases and 4 bases, in that order; junction bases with no gene match: 7. CDR3 nucleotides: TGTGCCATCAGTGGCAAGACTAGCGGGAAATCAGATACGCAGTATTTT. The encoded protein is CAISGKTSGKSDTQYF.

The gene calls are TRBV10-3 and TRBJ1-1; D may be TRBD1 (6 bases). V was trimmed by 3 bases and J by 4 bases, leaving 12 bases between them. This CDR3 is built from 14 residues. Germline-derived CDR1 and CDR2 are ENHRY and SYGVKD. CDR3 sequence: CAISEERGGTEAFF. CDR3 DNA: TGTGCCATCAGTGAAGAGAGGGGGGGCACTGAAGCTTTCTTT.

This clonotype has a count of ten or more. This chain connects TRBV7-6 to TRBJ1-6; D gene uncertain. Deletions cut 2 bases from V and 6 bases from J, with 8 bases between. CDR3 length: 14 residues. From germline, CDR1 is SGHVS and CDR2 FNYEAQ. CDR3 coding DNA: TGTGCCAGCAGCTTATCCAGGACTAATTCACCCCTCCACTTT. Protein sequence: CASSLSRTNSPLHF.

This clonotype was detected ten times or more. The chain combines TRBV5-1 with TRBJ2-7; D gene ambiguous. CDR3 size: 12 residues. Germline loops: CDR1 SGHRS, CDR2 YFSETQ. The germline V and J ends were trimmed by 5 bases and 5 bases, with 11 bases remaining between them. The CDR3 protein is CASRGSGDEQYF. DNA of the CDR3: TGCGCCAGCAGGGGCTCTGGGGACGAGCAGTACTTC.

This clonotype occurred a few times. V is TRBV20-1 and J is TRBJ2-2; D is unclear. The CDR3 spans 14 residues. The germline CDR1 and CDR2 sequences are DFQATT and SNEGSKA (reference sequence). V was trimmed by 2 bases and J by 1 base, leaving 8 bases between them. The CDR3 sequence is CSARWTLNTGELFF. CDR3 coding DNA: TGCAGTGCTAGATGGACCCTGAACACCGGGGAGCTGTTTTTT.

This clonotype was recorded many times. The chain recombines TRBV7-3 with TRBJ2-5; 7 nucleotides match TRBD1. This CDR3 region has 15 residues. Germline loops: CDR1 SGHTA, CDR2 FQGTGA. J lost 1 base, V lost 4 bases, and 6 bases had no gene match. DNA of the CDR3: TGTGCCAGCAGCTGGATCCCAGGGGGCCAAGAGACCCAGTACTTC. This translates into CASSWIPGGQETQYF. Full variable domain (missing parts from reference TRBV7-3 and TRBJ2-5): GAGVSQTPSNKVTEKGKYVELRCDPISGHTALYWYRQSLGQGPEFLIYFQGTGAADDSGLPNDRFFAVRPEGSVSTLKIQRTERGDSAVYLCASSWIPGGQETQYFGPGTRLLVL.